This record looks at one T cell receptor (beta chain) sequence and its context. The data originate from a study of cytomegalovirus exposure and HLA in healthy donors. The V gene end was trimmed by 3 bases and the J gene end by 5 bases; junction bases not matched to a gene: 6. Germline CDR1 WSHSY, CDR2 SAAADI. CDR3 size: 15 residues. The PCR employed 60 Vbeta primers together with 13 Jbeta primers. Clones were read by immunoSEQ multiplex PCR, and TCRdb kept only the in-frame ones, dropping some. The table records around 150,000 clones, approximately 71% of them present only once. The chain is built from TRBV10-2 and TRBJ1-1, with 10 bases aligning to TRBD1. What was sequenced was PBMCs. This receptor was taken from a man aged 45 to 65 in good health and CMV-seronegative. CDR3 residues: CASSEPGQGTTEAFF. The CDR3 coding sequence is TGCGCCAGCAGTGAACCGGGACAGGGGACGACTGAAGCTTTCTTT.